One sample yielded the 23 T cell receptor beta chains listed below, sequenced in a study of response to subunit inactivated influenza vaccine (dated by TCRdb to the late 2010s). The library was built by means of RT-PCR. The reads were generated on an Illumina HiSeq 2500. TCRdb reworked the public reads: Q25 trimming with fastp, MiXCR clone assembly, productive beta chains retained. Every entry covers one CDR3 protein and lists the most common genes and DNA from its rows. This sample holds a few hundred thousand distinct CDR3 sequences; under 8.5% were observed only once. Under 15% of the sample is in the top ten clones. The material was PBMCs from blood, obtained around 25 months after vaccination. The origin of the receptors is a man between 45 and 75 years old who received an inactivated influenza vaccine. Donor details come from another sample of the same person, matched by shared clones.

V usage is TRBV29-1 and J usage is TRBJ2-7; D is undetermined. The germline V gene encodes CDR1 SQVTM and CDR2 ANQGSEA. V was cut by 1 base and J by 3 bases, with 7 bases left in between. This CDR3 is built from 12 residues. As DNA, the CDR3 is TGCAGCGTTGAAGTTGGCAGCTACGAGCAGTACTTC. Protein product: CSVEVGSYEQYF.

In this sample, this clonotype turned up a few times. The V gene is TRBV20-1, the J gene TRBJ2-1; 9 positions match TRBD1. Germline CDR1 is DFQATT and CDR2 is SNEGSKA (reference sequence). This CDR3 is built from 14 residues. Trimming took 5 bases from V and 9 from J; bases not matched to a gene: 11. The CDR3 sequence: CSALQGAHISEQFF. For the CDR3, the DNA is TGCAGTGCTTTACAGGGGGCCCATATTAGTGAGCAGTTCTTC.

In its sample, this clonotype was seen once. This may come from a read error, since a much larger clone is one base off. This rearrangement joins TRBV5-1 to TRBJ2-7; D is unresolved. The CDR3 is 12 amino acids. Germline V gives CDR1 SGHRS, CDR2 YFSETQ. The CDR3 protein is CASSLSGSEQHF. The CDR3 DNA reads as TGCGCCAGCAGCTTGTCGGGTTCCGAGCAGCACTTC.

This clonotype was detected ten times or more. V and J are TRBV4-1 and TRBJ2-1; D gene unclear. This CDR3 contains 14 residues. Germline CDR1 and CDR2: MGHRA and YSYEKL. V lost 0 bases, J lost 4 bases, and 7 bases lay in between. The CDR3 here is CASSQEVLYNEQFF. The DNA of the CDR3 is TGCGCCAGCAGCCAAGAAGTCCTTTACAATGAGCAGTTCTTC.

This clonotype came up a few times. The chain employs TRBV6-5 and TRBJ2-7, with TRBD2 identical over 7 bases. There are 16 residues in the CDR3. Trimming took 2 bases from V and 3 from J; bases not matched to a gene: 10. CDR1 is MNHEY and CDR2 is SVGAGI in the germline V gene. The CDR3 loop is CASSYPARGEDYEQYF. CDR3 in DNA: TGTGCCAGCAGTTACCCTGCCCGGGGGGAAGACTACGAGCAGTACTTC.

The CDR3 loop reads CATSRDAISINEQFF. The DNA of the CDR3 is TGTGCCACCAGTCGGGACGCCATCTCGATCAATGAGCAGTTCTTC. The V gene is TRBV15, the J gene TRBJ2-1; D may be TRBD1 or TRBD2 (5 bases each). The V end was cut by 6 bases, the J end by 6 bases, with 18 bases between. The germline gives CDR1 LNHNV, CDR2 YYDKDF (reference sequence). The length of the CDR3 is 15 residues.

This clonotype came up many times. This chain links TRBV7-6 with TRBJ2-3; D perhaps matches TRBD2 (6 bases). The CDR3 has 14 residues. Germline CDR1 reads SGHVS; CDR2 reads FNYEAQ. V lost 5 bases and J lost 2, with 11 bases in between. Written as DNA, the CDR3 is TGTGCCAGCAGCCATAGCGGTTCCACAGATACGCAGTATTTT. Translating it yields CASSHSGSTDTQYF.

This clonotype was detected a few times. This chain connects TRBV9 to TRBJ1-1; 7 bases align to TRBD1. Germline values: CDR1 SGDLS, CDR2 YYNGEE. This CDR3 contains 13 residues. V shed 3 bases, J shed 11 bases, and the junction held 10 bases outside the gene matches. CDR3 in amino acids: CASSAIRDSKAFF. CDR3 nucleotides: TGTGCCAGCAGCGCTATAAGGGACAGTAAGGCTTTCTTT.

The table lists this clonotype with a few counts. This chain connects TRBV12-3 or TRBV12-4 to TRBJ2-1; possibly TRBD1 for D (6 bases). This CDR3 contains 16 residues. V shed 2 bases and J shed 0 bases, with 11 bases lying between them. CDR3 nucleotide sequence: TGTGCCAGCAGTTTAAGGGGGAAAATCTCCTACAATGAGCAGTTCTTC. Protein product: CASSLRGKISYNEQFF.

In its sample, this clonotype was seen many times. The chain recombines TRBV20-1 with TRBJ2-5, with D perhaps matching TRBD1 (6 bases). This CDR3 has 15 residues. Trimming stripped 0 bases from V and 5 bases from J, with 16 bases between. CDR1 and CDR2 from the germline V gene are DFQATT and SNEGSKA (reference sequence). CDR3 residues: CSARDFKGVVETQYF. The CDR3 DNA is TGCAGTGCTAGAGACTTCAAGGGGGTGGTTGAGACCCAGTACTTC.

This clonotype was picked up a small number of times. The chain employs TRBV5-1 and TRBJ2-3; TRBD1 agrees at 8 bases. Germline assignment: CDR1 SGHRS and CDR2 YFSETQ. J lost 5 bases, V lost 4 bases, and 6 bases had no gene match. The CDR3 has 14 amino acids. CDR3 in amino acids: CASSTQGAGDTQYF. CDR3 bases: TGCGCCAGCAGCACCCAGGGGGCAGGAGATACGCAGTATTTT.

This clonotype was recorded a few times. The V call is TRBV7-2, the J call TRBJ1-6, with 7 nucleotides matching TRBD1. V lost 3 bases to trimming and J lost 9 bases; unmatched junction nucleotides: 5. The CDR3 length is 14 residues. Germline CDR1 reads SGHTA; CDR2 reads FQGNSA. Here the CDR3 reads CASSFTGEISPLHF. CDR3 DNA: TGTGCCAGCAGCTTCACAGGGGAGATTTCACCCCTCCACTTT. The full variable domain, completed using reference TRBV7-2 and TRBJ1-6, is GAGVSQSPSNKVTEKGKDVELRCDPISGHTALYWYRQSLGQGLEFLIYFQGNSAPDKSGLPSDRFSAERTGGSVSTLTIQRTQQEDSAVYLCASSFTGEISPLHFGNGTRLTVT.

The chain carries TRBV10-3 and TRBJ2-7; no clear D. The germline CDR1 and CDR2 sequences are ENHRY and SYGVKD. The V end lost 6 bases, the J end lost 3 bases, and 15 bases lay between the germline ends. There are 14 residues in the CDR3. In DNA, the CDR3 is TGTGCCATCAGGGAAGACGGTGCTTTCTACGAGCAGTACTTC. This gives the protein CAIREDGAFYEQYF.

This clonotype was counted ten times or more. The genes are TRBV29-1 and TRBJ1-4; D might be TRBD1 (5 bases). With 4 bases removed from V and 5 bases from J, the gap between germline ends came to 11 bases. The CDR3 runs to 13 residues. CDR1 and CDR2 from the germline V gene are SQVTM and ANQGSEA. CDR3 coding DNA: TGCAGCGTTGGTGGGGCTCCAAATGAAAAACTGTTTTTT. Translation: CSVGGAPNEKLFF.

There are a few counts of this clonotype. CDR3 nucleotide sequence: TGCAGCGTTGGGCTCAGGAACACCGGGGAGCTGTTTTTT. Protein sequence: CSVGLRNTGELFF. This chain uses TRBV29-1 with TRBJ2-2; unclear D gene. Germline loops: CDR1 SQVTM, CDR2 ANQGSEA. Between the trimmed V and J ends, which lost 4 bases and 1 base, there was a span of 7 bases. The CDR3 sequence is 13 residues long.

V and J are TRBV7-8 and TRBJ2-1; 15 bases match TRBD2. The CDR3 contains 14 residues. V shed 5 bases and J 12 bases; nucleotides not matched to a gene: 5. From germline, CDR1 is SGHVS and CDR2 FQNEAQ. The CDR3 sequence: CASSGEGLAGGQFF. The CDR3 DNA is TGTGCCAGCAGCGGAGAGGGACTAGCGGGGGGGCAGTTCTTC.

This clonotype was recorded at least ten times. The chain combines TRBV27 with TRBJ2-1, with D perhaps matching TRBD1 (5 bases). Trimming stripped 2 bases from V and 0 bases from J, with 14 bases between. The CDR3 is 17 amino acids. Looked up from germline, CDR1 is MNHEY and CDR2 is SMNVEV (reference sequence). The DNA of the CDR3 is TGTGCCAGCAGTTTAGGGTGGGGCCAGAGCTCCTACAATGAGCAGTTCTTC. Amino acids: CASSLGWGQSSYNEQFF.

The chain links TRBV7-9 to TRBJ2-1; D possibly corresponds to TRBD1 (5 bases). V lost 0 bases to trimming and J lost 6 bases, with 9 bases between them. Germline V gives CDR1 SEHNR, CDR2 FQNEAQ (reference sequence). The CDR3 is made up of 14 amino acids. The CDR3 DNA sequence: TGTGCCAGCAGCTTAGCGGCTAGGGGCAATGAGCAGTTCTTC. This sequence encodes CASSLAARGNEQFF.

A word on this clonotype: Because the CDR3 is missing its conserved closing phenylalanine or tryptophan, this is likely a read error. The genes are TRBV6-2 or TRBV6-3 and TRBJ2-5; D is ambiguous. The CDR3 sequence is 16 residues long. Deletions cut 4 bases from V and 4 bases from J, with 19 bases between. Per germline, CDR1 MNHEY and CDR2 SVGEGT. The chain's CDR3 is CASSSPLRSTRETQYL. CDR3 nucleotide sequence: TGTGCCAGCAGTTCCCCCCTTAGAAGTACCCGAGAGACCCAGTACCTC.

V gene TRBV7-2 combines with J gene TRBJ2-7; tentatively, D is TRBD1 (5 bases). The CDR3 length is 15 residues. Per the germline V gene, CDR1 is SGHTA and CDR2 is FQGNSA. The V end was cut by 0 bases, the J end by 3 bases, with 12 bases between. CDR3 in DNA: TGTGCCAGCAGCTTAGCGGGGCAGGGCCTCTACGAGCAGTACTTC. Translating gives CASSLAGQGLYEQYF.

The CDR3 DNA is TGTGCCAGCAGTTACTCGGGGGGAAGCAATTCACCCCTCCACTTT. Its protein is CASSYSGGSNSPLHF. The chain carries TRBV6-5 and TRBJ1-6; possibly TRBD1 for D (5 bases). CDR3 length: 15 amino acids. Germline lookup yields CDR1 MNHEY and CDR2 SVGAGI. V shed 0 bases and J shed 7 bases, with 10 bases lying between them.

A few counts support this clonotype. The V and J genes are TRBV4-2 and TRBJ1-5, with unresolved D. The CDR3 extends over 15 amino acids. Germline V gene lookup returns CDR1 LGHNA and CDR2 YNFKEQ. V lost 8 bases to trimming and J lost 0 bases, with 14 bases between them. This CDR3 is CASGPTPFSNQPQHF. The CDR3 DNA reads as TGTGCCAGCGGCCCCACCCCTTTTAGCAATCAGCCCCAGCATTTT.

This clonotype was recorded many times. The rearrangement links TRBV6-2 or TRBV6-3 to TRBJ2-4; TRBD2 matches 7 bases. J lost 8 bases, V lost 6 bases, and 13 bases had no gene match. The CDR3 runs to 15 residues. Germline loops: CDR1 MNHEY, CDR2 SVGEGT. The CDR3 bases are TGTGCCAGCAGACTGAGGTCGGGGAGGGGAGACATTCAGTACTTC. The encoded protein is CASRLRSGRGDIQYF.